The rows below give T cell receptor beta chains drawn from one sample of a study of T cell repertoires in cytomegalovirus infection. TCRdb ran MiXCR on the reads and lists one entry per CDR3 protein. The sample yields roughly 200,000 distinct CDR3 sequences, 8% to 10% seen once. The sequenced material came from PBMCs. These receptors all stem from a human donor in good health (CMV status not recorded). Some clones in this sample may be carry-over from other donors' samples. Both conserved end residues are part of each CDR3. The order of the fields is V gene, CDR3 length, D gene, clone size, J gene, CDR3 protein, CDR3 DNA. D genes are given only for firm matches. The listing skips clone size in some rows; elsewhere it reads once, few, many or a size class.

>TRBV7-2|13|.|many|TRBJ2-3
CASSLQDGDTQYF
TGTGCCAGCAGCTTACAGGACGGAGATACGCAGTATTTT
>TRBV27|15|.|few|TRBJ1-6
CASTHQDRMNSPLHF
TGTGCCAGCACCCATCAGGACAGAATGAATTCACCCCTCCACTTT
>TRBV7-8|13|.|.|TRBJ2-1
CASSLDSWNEQFF
TGTGCCAGCAGCTTAGATTCGTGGAATGAGCAGTTCTTC
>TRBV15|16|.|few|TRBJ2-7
CATSRAPRDTLKEQYF
TGTGCCACCAGCAGGGCCCCCCGGGATACCCTGAAGGAGCAGTACTTC
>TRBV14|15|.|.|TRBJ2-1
CASSQWGPGANEQFF
TGTGCCAGCAGCCAGTGGGGCCCTGGGGCCAATGAGCAGTTCTTC
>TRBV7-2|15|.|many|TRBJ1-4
CASSLAGRQDEKLFF
TGTGCCAGCAGCTTAGCAGGCCGACAGGATGAAAAACTGTTTTTT
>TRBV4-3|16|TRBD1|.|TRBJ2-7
CASSQTSTGLGYEQYF
TGCGCCAGCAGCCAAACTTCGACAGGGCTAGGCTACGAGCAGTACTTC
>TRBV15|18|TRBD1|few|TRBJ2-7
CATSSGLTGVGSSYEQYF
TGTGCCACCAGCAGCGGGCTGACAGGGGTCGGGAGCTCCTACGAGCAGTACTTC
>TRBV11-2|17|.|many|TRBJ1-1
CASSLGGVGRMNTEAFF
TGTGCCAGCAGCTTAGGAGGTGTTGGGCGTATGAACACTGAAGCTTTCTTT
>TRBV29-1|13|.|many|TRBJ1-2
CSVEVRANYGYTF
TGCAGCGTTGAAGTGAGAGCTAACTATGGCTACACCTTC
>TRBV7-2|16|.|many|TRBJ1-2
CASSAGKGRAPYGYTF
TGTGCCAGCAGTGCGGGGAAGGGGCGAGCCCCCTATGGCTACACCTTC